A single sample is the source of the 6 T cell receptor beta chains below, sequenced in a study of blood T cell repertoires in COVID-19. The table came from immunoSEQ multiplex PCR; TCRdb's copy has only in-frame clones and leaves some out. The sample lists about 190,000 clones, 75% to 90% occurring once. Sample: peripheral blood. The origin of the receptors is a man aged 40-49 years with acute or convalescent COVID-19.

The chain uses TRBV7-2 and TRBJ2-5; 10 positions match TRBD2. Trimming took 2 bases from V and 0 from J; bases not matched to a gene: 9. The CDR3 sequence is 18 residues long. Germline V CDR1 and CDR2: SGHTA, FQGNSA. CDR3 DNA: TGTGCCAGCAGCTTAAGGGACGGTAGCGGGGGGTACCAAGAGACCCAGTACTTC. It specifies CASSLRDGSGGYQETQYF.

The chain has TRBV5-1 and TRBJ1-1, with 8 bases that match TRBD1. The CDR3 extends over 16 amino acids. In germline, CDR1 is SGHRS, CDR2 YFSETQ. V was clipped by 4 bases and J by 1 base; unmatched bases: 9. The CDR3 bases are TGCGCCAGCAGCCTGGACAGGGAGATAAGGAACACTGAAGCTTTCTTT. Amino acids: CASSLDREIRNTEAFF.

This clone has just one count. The V gene is TRBV28, the J gene TRBJ1-3; perhaps TRBD1 as D (5 bases). Per the germline V gene, CDR1 is MDHEN and CDR2 is SYDVKM. Deletions cut 10 bases from V and 0 bases from J, with 13 bases between. This CDR3 region has 14 residues. The CDR3 is CATLGESSGNTIYF. The CDR3 DNA sequence: TGTGCCACCCTAGGGGAAAGCTCTGGAAACACCATATATTTT.

V and J are TRBV5-1 and TRBJ1-1; D gene ambiguous. The CDR3 has 15 residues. The germline gives CDR1 SGHRS, CDR2 YFSETQ. The V end was cut by 0 bases, the J end by 0 bases, with 9 bases between. The CDR3 is CASSLGPGMNTEAFF. Here the CDR3 DNA reads TGCGCCAGCAGCTTGGGCCCGGGGATGAACACTGAAGCTTTCTTT. Drawing the rest from reference TRBV5-1 and TRBJ1-1, the complete variable domain is KAGVTQTPRYLIKTRGQQVTLSCSPISGHRSVSWYQQTPGQGLQFLFEYFSETQRNKGNFPGRFSGRQFSNSRSEMNVSTLELGDSALYLCASSLGPGMNTEAFFGQGTRLTVV.

The chain recombines TRBV18 with TRBJ1-3, with 8 nucleotides matching TRBD1. The germline V gene has CDR1 KGHSH and CDR2 LQKENI. V was clipped by 3 bases and J by 4 bases; unmatched bases: 8. The CDR3 sequence is 16 residues long. The CDR3 loop reads CASSPRTGSTGNTIYF. The CDR3 DNA is TGTGCCAGCTCACCGCGGACAGGGTCTACCGGAAACACCATATATTTT.

The chain uses TRBV4-2 and TRBJ2-7, with 9 bases lining up with TRBD2. CDR3 length equals 16 residues. Germline loops: CDR1 LGHNA, CDR2 YNFKEQ. V lost 0 bases, J lost 1 base, and 4 bases stayed unmatched. Written as DNA, the CDR3 is TGTGCCAGCAGCCAAGATCTAGCGGGGAGATCCTACGAGCAGTACTTC. This encodes CASSQDLAGRSYEQYF.